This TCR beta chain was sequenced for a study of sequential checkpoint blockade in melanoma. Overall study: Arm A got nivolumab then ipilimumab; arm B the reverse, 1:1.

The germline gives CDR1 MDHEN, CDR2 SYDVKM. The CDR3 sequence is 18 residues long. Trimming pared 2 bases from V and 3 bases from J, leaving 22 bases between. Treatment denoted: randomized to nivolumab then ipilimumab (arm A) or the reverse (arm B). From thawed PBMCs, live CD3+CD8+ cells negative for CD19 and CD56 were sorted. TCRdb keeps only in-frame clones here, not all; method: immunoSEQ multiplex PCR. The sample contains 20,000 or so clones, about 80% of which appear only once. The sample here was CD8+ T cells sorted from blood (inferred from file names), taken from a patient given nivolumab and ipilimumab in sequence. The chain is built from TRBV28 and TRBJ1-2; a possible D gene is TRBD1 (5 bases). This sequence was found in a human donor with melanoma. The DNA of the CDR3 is TGTGCCAGCAGTTTAAGGCCGGGGGGGTTTGTCCTACACTATGGCTACACCTTC. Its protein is CASSLRPGGFVLHYGYTF.